The 23 T cell receptor beta chains below come from one sample, sequenced in a study of post-analysis software for immune sequencing data. Their antigens remain unidentified. Included in the TCR beta cDNA libraries were unique molecular identifiers. TCRdb recomputed calls from the PCR reads with MiXCR, one row per CDR3 protein. This table holds 450,000 to 650,000 distinct CDR3 sequences, around 47% found once. The study, taken as a whole, reports: Controls showed lower frequencies than patients for 4 or 5 TRBV segments, and TRBV5-6, TRBV5-1 and TRBV20-1 were among these.

The sample was blood. Receptors were obtained from a girl aged 10 to 17 with multiple sclerosis.

This clonotype was seen a few times. The chain couples TRBV7-7 to TRBJ2-1; no reliable D call. V lost 5 bases, J lost 5 bases, and 10 bases lay in between. This CDR3 has 13 amino acids. Per the germline V gene, CDR1 is SSHAT and CDR2 is FNYEAQ (reference sequence). The CDR3 here is CASSLDGDNEQFF. CDR3 nucleotide sequence: TGTGCCAGCAGCCTAGACGGAGACAATGAGCAGTTCTTC.

This clonotype came up a few times. V gene TRBV6-1 combines with J gene TRBJ2-1; either TRBD1 or TRBD2 may fit D (5 bases each). The CDR3 sequence is 15 residues long. The ends were cut back, 10 bases at V and 9 bases at J, with 25 bases in the middle. The germline gives CDR1 MNHNS, CDR2 SASEGT. The DNA for the CDR3 is TGTGCCACCAGACGCGGGCCCCAGGGTGAAGCTGAGCAGTTCTTC. This gives the protein CATRRGPQGEAEQFF.

This chain links TRBV12-3 or TRBV12-4 with TRBJ1-1; weak D call: TRBD1 (5 bases). Trimming left V 3 bases short and J 3 bases short, with 11 bases between. The CDR3 runs to 14 residues. The CDR3 loop reads CASSFSGFDTEAFF. The CDR3 region has the DNA TGTGCCAGCAGTTTTTCAGGGTTTGACACTGAAGCTTTCTTT.

The chain combines TRBV29-1 with TRBJ1-1; D uncertain. CDR1 is SQVTM and CDR2 is ANQGSEA in the germline V gene. The V end was cut by 5 bases, the J end by 0 bases, with 10 bases between. The CDR3 is 13 residues long. The CDR3 loop reads CSVFSQVNTEAFF. As DNA, the CDR3 is TGCAGCGTTTTCAGTCAGGTGAACACTGAAGCTTTCTTT.

This chain connects TRBV6-5 to TRBJ1-5; possible D gene TRBD1, 5 bases. The CDR3 consists of 14 residues. The V gene lost 5 bases and the J gene lost 6 bases, with 14 bases spanning the gap. Germline V CDR1 and CDR2: MNHEY, SVGAGI. The CDR3 DNA reads TGTGCCAGCAGTCTACGGGGGGTCGCTCAGCCCCAGCATTTT. It is translated as CASSLRGVAQPQHF.

The chain links TRBV7-2 to TRBJ1-2, with D possibly being TRBD1 (6 bases). V was trimmed by 6 bases and J by 4 bases, leaving 12 bases between them. Germline CDR1 is SGHTA and CDR2 is FQGNSA. The CDR3 has 13 residues. CDR3 region: CASSHRQAYGYTF. CDR3 coding DNA: TGTGCCAGCAGTCATCGACAGGCCTATGGCTACACCTTC.

This sequence joins TRBV12-3 or TRBV12-4 and TRBJ1-5, with TRBD1 identical over 12 bases. The V segment lost 7 bases and the J segment 6 bases; nucleotides outside the gene matches: 10. CDR3 length: 16 residues. The CDR3: CASTSYGTGGRQPQHF. DNA of the CDR3: TGTGCCAGCACCTCCTATGGGACAGGGGGCCGTCAGCCCCAGCATTTT.

The CDR3 loop reads CASSFPQPVGYGYTF. The CDR3 DNA follows: TGTGCCAGCAGTTTTCCCCAGCCTGTGGGCTATGGCTACACCTTC. The chain uses TRBV12-3 or TRBV12-4 and TRBJ1-2; D unclear. The CDR3 contains 15 residues. V was shortened by 3 bases and J by 4 bases, with 15 bases between the two germline ends.

This clonotype was picked up a small number of times. This could be a read error, since a much larger clone is one nucleotide away. The genes are TRBV29-1 and TRBJ2-1, with TRBD2 as a possible D gene (6 bases). V lost 5 bases and J lost 13, with 12 bases in between. The CDR3 spans 10 residues. Germline lookup yields CDR1 SQVTM and CDR2 ANQGSEA. Written as DNA, the CDR3 is TGCAGCGTTTGGGGGGAGACCCAGTTCTTC. Its translation is CSVWGETQFF.

This clonotype appeared a few times. The chain couples TRBV13 to TRBJ1-6; 7 bases match TRBD1. Germline values: CDR1 PRHDT, CDR2 FYEKMQ (reference sequence). V shed 5 bases and J 7 bases; nucleotides not matched to a gene: 5. This CDR3 comprises 14 residues. The CDR3 nucleotides read TGTGCCAGCAGCGGGGACAGATTCAATTCACCCCTCCACTTT. Translating it yields CASSGDRFNSPLHF.

The rearrangement links TRBV4-1 to TRBJ2-5, with TRBD2 matching over 9 bases. The CDR3 has 16 residues. The J segment lost 1 base and the V segment lost 0 bases, leaving 3 bases of the junction unmatched. CDR1 is MGHRA, CDR2 YSYEKL, per germline. Here the CDR3 reads CASSQDGGRAQETQYF. Written as DNA, the CDR3 is TGCGCCAGCAGCCAAGATGGCGGGAGGGCCCAAGAGACCCAGTACTTC.

The chain combines TRBV12-3 or TRBV12-4 with TRBJ1-2, with D perhaps TRBD1 (5 bases). The CDR3 is 13 amino acids. V lost 4 bases and J 4 bases, leaving 10 bases between the germline ends. This chain's CDR3 is CASSYQGPYGYTF. CDR3 DNA: TGTGCCAGCAGTTACCAGGGTCCCTATGGCTACACCTTC.

This clonotype occurred a few times. The chain couples TRBV6-1 to TRBJ2-3; TRBD2 agrees at 12 bases. J lost 4 bases, V lost 6 bases, and 8 bases had no gene match. The CDR3 is 16 amino acids. Germline V gene data show CDR1 as MNHNS and CDR2 as SASEGT. The CDR3: CASSSGLAGRSDTQYF. In nucleotides, the CDR3 is TGTGCCAGCAGCTCCGGACTAGCGGGGAGGTCAGATACGCAGTATTTT.

This clonotype turned up a few times. The chain carries TRBV7-9 and TRBJ2-1, with 7 bases aligning to TRBD2. The CDR3 length is 16 residues. The ends lost 1 base at V and 1 base at J; junction bases unmatched: 4. Germline CDR1 and CDR2: SEHNR and FQNEAQ (reference sequence). This CDR3 is CASSLGPAGSYNEQFF. The CDR3 DNA sequence: TGTGCCAGCAGCTTAGGGCCAGCGGGATCCTACAATGAGCAGTTCTTC. Combining the CDR3 with reference TRBV7-9 and TRBJ2-1 gives the whole variable domain DTGVSQNPRHKITKRGQNVTFRCDPISEHNRLYWYRQTLGQGPEFLTYFQNEAQLEKSRLLSDRFSAERPKGSFSTLEIQRTEQGDSAMYLCASSLGPAGSYNEQFFGPGTRLTVL.

This chain's CDR3 is CASTRTLRGTNYGYTF. The CDR3 DNA is TGTGCCAGCACCAGGACCCTCAGGGGGACAAACTATGGCTACACCTTC. The rearrangement joins TRBV11-2 to TRBJ1-2; 7 nucleotides line up with TRBD1. Germline V lookup: CDR1 SGHAT, CDR2 FQNNGV. The CDR3 runs to 16 residues. After removal of 7 bases from V and 2 bases from J, the junction contained 13 bases not matched to a gene.

This clonotype was picked up one time. The chain joins TRBV12-3 or TRBV12-4 to TRBJ2-3; D may correspond to TRBD1 or TRBD2 (5 bases each). The CDR3 runs 13 residues. V dropped 8 bases and J dropped 12 bases, with 21 bases sitting between them. The CDR3 DNA is TGTGCCAGCGCTCCCGGCCGGGACGCTACTCAGTATTTT. Its protein is CASAPGRDATQYF.

V gene TRBV5-1 combines with J gene TRBJ2-1; a possible D gene is TRBD2 (5 bases). Trimming left V 0 bases short and J 7 bases short, with 8 bases between. Germline V gene data show CDR1 as SGHRS and CDR2 as YFSETQ. CDR3 length equals 13 residues. The DNA for the CDR3 is TGCGCCAGCAGCTTGGTCGGGGAGAATGAGCAGTTCTTC. Its protein product is CASSLVGENEQFF.

V usage is TRBV25-1 and J usage is TRBJ1-2, with TRBD1 matching over 10 bases. CDR3 size: 14 residues. Germline assignment: CDR1 MGHDK and CDR2 SYGVNS. The V and J ends lost 6 bases and 3 bases, in that order; junction bases with no gene match: 4. For the CDR3, the DNA is TGTGCCAGCAGAGGGACAGGGGATTACTATGGCTACACCTTC. Encoded protein: CASRGTGDYYGYTF.

This chain uses TRBV12-3 or TRBV12-4 with TRBJ2-3; weak D call: TRBD2 (5 bases). V was cut by 5 bases and J by 0 bases, with 15 bases left in between. The CDR3 covers 16 residues. The CDR3 spells CASSKAGVSSTDTQYF. CDR3 nucleotide sequence: TGTGCCAGCAGTAAGGCCGGGGTATCTAGCACAGATACGCAGTATTTT.

This clonotype was seen more than once but under ten times. The junction and the germline gene differ at one end; a read error may be behind it. The V call is TRBV11-2, the J call TRBJ1-2; D might be TRBD1 (6 bases). The CDR3 loop spans 13 amino acids. Germline CDR1 SGHAT, CDR2 FQNNGV. The CDR3 sequence: CANSLGQTYGYTF. In nucleotides, the CDR3 is TGTGCCAACAGCTTAGGACAGACCTATGGCTACACCTTC. Supplemented by reference TRBV11-2 and TRBJ1-2, the full variable domain reads EAGVAQSPRYKIIEKRQSVAFWCNPISGHATLYWYQQILGQGPKLLIQFQNNGVVDDSQLPKDRFSAERLKGVDSTLKIQPAKLEDSAVYLCANSLGQTYGYTFGSGTRLTVV.

This chain connects TRBV2 to TRBJ2-4, with TRBD1 as a possible D gene (6 bases). This CDR3 region has 14 residues. From germline, CDR1 is SNHLY and CDR2 FYNNEI. Here the CDR3 DNA reads TGTGCTAAGCAAGTTGGGCAGGGGATACCAGAGCAGTACTTC. As protein: CAKQVGQGIPEQYF.

The chain recombines TRBV12-3 or TRBV12-4 with TRBJ2-6, with TRBD2 as a possible D gene (7 bases). The CDR3 sequence is 16 residues long. The V gene lost 8 bases and the J gene lost 1 base, with 15 bases spanning the gap. The CDR3 DNA reads TGTGCCAGCCTCCGGGGGGCTCTATCTGGGGCCAACGTCCTGACTTTC. Translation: CASLRGALSGANVLTF.

This sequence joins TRBV3-1 and TRBJ2-1, with D perhaps being TRBD1 or TRBD2 (6 bases each). Germline V gene lookup returns CDR1 LGHDT and CDR2 YNNKEL (reference sequence). The V and J ends lost 0 bases and 6 bases respectively, with 9 bases between them. This CDR3 spans 14 amino acids. The CDR3 protein is CASSQEGGSNEQFF. CDR3 nucleotides: TGTGCCAGCAGCCAAGAGGGGGGCAGCAATGAGCAGTTCTTC.